The present T cell receptor (beta chain) was sequenced within a study of shared clonotypes between healthy human individuals. Looking at the study overall: Three plates were used per donor for CD4 naive, three for CD4 memory, two for CD8 naive and one for CD8 memory. Findings and caveats of the study: The rarefaction results pointed to incomplete sorted-subset sequencing despite large depth.

Cells designated naive CD8 were CD45RO-negative and were positively selected for CCR7, with terminally differentiated effector memory CD45RA+ cells excluded. Method: immunoSEQ multiplex PCR; TCRdb's copy keeps in-frame clones and lacks some. The data contain approximately 2,000,000 clones, around 93% of them seen just once; the ten biggest clones take up about 1.7%. Turning to this clone: Its antigen is undetermined.

There are 13 residues in the CDR3. V was cut by 4 bases and J by 6 bases, with 12 bases left in between. Germline V CDR1 and CDR2: MGHRA, YSYEKL. The sequencing input was naive CD8+ T cells from PBMCs. The sequence was collected from a man aged 18-30 years in good health. Some clones in this sample may be carry-over from other donors' samples. This chain connects TRBV4-1 to TRBJ1-1; no clear D gene. CDR3 sequence: CASSLLTAAEAFF. The CDR3 DNA reads TGCGCCAGCAGCCTCCTGACGGCGGCTGAAGCTTTCTTT.